The 3 T cell receptor beta chains in this list originate from one sample, sequenced in a study of post-analysis software for immune sequencing data. Study-level results: There were a few TRBV segments more frequent in patients than controls, and TRBV5-6, TRBV5-1 and TRBV20-1 were among them.

Their antigens remain unidentified. Unique molecular identifiers were built into the TCR beta cDNA libraries. TCRdb used MiXCR to reprocess the PCR reads, holding one entry per CDR3 protein. This table has roughly 700,000 distinct CDR3 sequences, 30% appearing once. Sequencing was done on a sample of blood. Receptor source: a girl aged 10 to 17 with multiple sclerosis.

With respect to this clonotype: One junction end disagrees with the germline gene, perhaps due to a read error. The CDR3 DNA follows: TGTGCCGGCAGTCCGGACAGGTTTTACTCTGGGGCCAACGTCCTGACTTTC. Its translation: CAGSPDRFYSGANVLTF. This chain joins TRBV28 and TRBJ2-6; TRBD1 matches at 7 bases. The CDR3 has 17 residues. Germline CDR1 and CDR2: MDHEN and SYDVKM.

CDR3 bases: TGTGCCAGCAGCTTGTTAGGGGGGCAAACTAATGAAAAACTGTTTTTT. Translated, it gives CASSLLGGQTNEKLFF. V and J are TRBV5-5 and TRBJ1-4, with D maybe TRBD1 (6 bases). The germline gives CDR1 SGHKS, CDR2 YYEKEE (reference sequence). Trimming pared 1 base from V and 1 base from J, leaving 11 bases between. There are 16 residues in the CDR3.

This clonotype turned up a few times. The V and J genes are TRBV10-3 and TRBJ2-5, with TRBD1 matching over 12 bases. J gave up 5 bases and V 6 bases, and 4 bases lay outside the gene matches. The CDR3 is 14 residues long. From germline, CDR1 is ENHRY and CDR2 SYGVKD. The CDR3: CAISRGQGAETQYF. For the CDR3, the DNA is TGTGCCATCAGCCGGGGACAGGGGGCCGAGACCCAGTACTTC.